The source of this T cell receptor (beta chain) is a study of blood T cell repertoires in COVID-19. Study background: Among Cohort 3 donors, those recovered had two negative PCRs, clearance, or symptom resolution.

The age range of participants was about 18 to 90 years, with residence in about two dozen US areas. Participants had their cohort set by participant-reported clinical history. This CDR3 contains 14 residues. V lost 4 bases to trimming and J lost 6 bases; unmatched junction nucleotides: 6. Germline lookup yields CDR1 SQVTM and CDR2 ANQGSEA. Per the authors' pipeline: The authors estimated nucleated cell counts from reference gene primer amplification. Method: immunoSEQ multiplex PCR; TCRdb's copy keeps in-frame clones and lacks some. V, J and clone size reflect that table, while D and trimming were determined from the DNA. The table includes over 200,000 clones, 86% detected once.

This rearrangement joins TRBV29-1 to TRBJ2-1; 10 bases line up with TRBD2. The receptor was isolated from a woman between 45 and 65 years old in a cohort exposed to, infected with or recovered from COVID-19 (not recorded which). Input material: PBMCs or T cells enriched from blood (not recorded which). CDR3 residues: CSVGTSGAGNEQFF. In nucleotides, the CDR3 is TGCAGCGTTGGTACTAGCGGGGCTGGCAATGAGCAGTTCTTC.